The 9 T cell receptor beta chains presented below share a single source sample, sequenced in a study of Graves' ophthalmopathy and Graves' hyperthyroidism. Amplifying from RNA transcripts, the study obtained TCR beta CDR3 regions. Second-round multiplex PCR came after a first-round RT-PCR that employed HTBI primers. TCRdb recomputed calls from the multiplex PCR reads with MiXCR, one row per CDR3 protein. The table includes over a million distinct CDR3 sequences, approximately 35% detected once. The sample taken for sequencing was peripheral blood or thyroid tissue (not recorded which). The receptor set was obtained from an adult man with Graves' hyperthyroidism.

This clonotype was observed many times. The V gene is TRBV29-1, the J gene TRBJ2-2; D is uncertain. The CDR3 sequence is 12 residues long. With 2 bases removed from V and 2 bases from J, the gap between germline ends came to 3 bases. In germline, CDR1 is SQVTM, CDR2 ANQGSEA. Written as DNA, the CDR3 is TGCAGCGTTGAATTAAACACCGGGGAGCTGTTTTTT. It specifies CSVELNTGELFF.

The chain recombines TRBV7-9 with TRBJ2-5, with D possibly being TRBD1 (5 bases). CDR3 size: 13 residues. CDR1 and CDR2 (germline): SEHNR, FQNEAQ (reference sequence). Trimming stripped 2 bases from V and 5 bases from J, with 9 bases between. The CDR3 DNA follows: TGTGCCAGCAGCTTAAACGCAGGGGAGACCCAGTACTTC. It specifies CASSLNAGETQYF.

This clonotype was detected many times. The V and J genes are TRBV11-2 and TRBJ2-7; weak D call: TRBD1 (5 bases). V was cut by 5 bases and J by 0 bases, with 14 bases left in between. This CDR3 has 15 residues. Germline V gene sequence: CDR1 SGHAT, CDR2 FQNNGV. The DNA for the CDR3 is TGTGCCAGCAGCCTCCAGGGTGGGCCCTCCTACGAGCAGTACTTC. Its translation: CASSLQGGPSYEQYF.

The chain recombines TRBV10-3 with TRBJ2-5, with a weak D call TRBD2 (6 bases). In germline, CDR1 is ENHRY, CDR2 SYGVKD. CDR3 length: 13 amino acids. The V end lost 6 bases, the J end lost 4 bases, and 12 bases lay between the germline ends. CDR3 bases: TGTGCCATCAGCCAGACTAGTTCAGAGACCCAGTACTTC. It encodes CAISQTSSETQYF.

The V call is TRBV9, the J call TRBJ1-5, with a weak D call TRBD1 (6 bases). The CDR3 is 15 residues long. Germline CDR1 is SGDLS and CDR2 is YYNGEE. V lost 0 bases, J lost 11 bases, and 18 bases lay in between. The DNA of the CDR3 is TGTGCCAGCAGCGTAGCTGGGGGCAATCGAGAGACCCAGCATTTT. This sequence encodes CASSVAGGNRETQHF.

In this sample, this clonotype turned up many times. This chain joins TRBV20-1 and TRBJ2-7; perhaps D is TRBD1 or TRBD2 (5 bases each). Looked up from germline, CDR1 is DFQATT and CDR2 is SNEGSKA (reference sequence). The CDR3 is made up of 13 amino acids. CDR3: CSATGTETYEQYF. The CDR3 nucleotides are TGCAGCGCCACCGGGACCGAAACTTACGAGCAGTACTTC.

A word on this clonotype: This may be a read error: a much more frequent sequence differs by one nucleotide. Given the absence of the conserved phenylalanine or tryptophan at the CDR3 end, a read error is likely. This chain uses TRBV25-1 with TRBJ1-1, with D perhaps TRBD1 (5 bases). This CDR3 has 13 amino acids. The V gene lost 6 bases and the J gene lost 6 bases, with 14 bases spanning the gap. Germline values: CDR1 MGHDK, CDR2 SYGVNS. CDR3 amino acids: CASSHWGEAEAFL. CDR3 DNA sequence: TGTGCCAGCAGCCACTGGGGGGAGGCTGAAGCTTTCCTT.

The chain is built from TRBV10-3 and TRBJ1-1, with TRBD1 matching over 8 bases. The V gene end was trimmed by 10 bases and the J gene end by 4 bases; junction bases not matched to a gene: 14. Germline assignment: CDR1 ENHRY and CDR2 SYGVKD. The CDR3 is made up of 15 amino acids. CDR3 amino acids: CASRGEDRDSTEAFF. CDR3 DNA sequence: TGTGCCAGCAGGGGGGAGGACAGGGACTCCACTGAAGCTTTCTTT.

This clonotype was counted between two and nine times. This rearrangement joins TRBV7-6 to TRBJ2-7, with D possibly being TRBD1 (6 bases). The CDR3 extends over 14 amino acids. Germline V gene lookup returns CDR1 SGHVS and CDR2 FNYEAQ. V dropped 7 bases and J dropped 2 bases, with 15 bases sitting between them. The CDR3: CASKINRDTYEQYF. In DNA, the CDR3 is TGTGCCAGCAAGATTAACAGGGATACCTACGAGCAGTACTTC.